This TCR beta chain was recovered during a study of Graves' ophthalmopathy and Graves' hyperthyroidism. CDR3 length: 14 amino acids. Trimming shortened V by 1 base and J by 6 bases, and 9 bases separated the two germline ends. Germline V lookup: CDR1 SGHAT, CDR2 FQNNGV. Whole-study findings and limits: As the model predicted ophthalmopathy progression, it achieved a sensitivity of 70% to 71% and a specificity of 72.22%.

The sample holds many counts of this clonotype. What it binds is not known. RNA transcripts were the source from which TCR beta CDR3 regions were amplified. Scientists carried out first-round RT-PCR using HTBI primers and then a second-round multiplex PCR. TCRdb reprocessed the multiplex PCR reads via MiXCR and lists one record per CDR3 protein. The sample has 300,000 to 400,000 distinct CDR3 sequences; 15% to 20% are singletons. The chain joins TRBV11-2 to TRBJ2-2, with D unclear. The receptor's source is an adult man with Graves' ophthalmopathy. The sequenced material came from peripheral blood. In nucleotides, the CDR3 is TGTGCCAGCAGCTTAGCCTGGTTGGCCGGGGAGCTGTTTTTT. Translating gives CASSLAWLAGELFF.